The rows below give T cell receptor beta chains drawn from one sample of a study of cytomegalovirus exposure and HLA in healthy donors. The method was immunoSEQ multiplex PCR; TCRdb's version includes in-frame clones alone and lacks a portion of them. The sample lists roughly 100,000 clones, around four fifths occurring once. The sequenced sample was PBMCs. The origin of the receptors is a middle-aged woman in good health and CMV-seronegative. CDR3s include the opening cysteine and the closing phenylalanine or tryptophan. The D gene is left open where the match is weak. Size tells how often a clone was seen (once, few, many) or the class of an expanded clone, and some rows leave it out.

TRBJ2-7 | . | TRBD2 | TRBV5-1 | CASTLRTSGGERYF | TGCGCCAGCACGTTGAGGACTAGCGGGGGGGAGCGCTACTTC
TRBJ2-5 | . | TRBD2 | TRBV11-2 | CASSFGTSGVETQYF | TGTGCCAGCAGCTTCGGGACTAGCGGGGTTGAGACCCAGTACTTC
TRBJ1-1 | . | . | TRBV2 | CATLGTRSNTEAFF | TGTGCCACCCTTGGAACCAGGTCGAACACTGAAGCTTTCTTT
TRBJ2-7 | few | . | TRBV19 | CASSRAAGKTYEQYF | TGTGCCAGTAGTCGGGCGGCAGGGAAGACCTACGAGCAGTACTTC
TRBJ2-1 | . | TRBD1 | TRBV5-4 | CASSADRNNEQFF | TGTGCCAGCAGCGCGGACAGGAACAATGAGCAGTTCTTC
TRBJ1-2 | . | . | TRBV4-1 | CASSLAGGRGYTF | TGCGCCAGCAGCCTGGCCGGGGGGAGGGGCTACACCTTC
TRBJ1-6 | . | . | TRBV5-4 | CASSSTGQLSPLHF | TGTGCCAGCAGCAGCACCGGACAGCTTTCACCCCTCCACTTT
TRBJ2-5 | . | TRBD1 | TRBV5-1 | CASSSHPPGQGLAETQYF | TGCGCCAGCAGCTCCCACCCCCCTGGACAGGGCCTGGCAGAGACCCAGTACTTC
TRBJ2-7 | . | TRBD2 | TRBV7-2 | CASRTAGGSGYEQYF | TGTGCCAGCAGAACCGCGGGGGGCTCGGGTTACGAGCAGTACTTC
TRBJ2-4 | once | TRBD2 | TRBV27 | CASSPDSGGVAKNIQYF | TGTGCCAGCAGTCCCGATAGCGGGGGGGTAGCCAAAAACATTCAGTACTTC
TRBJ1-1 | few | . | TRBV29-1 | CSVVTSLIMNTEAFF | TGCAGCGTTGTAACATCACTAATCATGAACACTGAAGCTTTCTTT
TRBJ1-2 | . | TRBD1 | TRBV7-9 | CASSPRTGGVDGYTF | TGTGCCAGCAGCCCACGGACAGGGGGTGTTGATGGCTACACCTTC
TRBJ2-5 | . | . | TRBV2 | CASSREETQYF | TGTGCCAGCAGCAGGGAAGAGACCCAGTACTTC
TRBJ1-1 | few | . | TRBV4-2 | CASSLLSGGNTEAFF | TGTGCCAGCAGCCTATTGTCCGGGGGGAACACTGAAGCTTTCTTT
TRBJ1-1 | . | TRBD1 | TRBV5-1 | CASSLRTGNMNTEAFF | TGCGCCAGCAGCTTGAGGACAGGGAATATGAACACTGAAGCTTTCTTT
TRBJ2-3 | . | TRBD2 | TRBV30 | CAWSGGAWDTQYF | TGTGCCTGGAGCGGGGGGGCATGGGATACGCAGTATTTT
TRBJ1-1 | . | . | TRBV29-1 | CSVVWQGGEAFF | TGCAGCGTTGTGTGGCAGGGAGGTGAAGCTTTCTTT
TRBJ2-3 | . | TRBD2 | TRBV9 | CASSPRLAALDTQYF | TGTGCCAGCAGCCCCAGACTAGCTGCCTTAGATACGCAGTATTTT
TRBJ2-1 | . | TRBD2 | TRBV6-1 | CASSGASGGAYEQFF | TGTGCCAGCAGTGGTGCTAGCGGGGGGGCCTATGAGCAGTTCTTC
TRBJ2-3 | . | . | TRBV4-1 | CASSDLGGGASTDTQYF | TGCGCCAGCAGCGACTTGGGTGGCGGGGCTAGCACAGATACGCAGTATTTT
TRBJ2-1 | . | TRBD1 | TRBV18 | CASSPTGPYNEQFF | TGTGCCAGCTCACCGACAGGGCCCTACAATGAGCAGTTCTTC
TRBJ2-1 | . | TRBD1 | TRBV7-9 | CASGTDSYNEQFF | TGTGCCAGCGGGACAGACTCCTACAATGAGCAGTTCTTC
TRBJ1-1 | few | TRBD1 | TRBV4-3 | CASSHRTGDAEAFF | TGCGCCAGCAGCCACCGGACAGGGGACGCTGAAGCTTTCTTT
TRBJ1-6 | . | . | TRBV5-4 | CASSLVGQKNSPLHF | TGTGCCAGCAGCTTGGTTGGGCAGAAAAATTCACCCCTCCACTTT
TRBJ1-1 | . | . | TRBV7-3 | CASSLGGIGTEAFF | TGTGCCAGCAGCTTAGGGGGGATAGGCACTGAAGCTTTCTTT
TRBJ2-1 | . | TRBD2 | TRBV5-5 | CASSPLAGGYNEQFF | TGTGCCAGCAGCCCTCTAGCGGGGGGATACAATGAGCAGTTCTTC
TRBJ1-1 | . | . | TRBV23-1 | CASSQWRADMNTEAFF | TGCGCCAGCAGTCAATGGCGGGCAGACATGAACACTGAAGCTTTCTTT
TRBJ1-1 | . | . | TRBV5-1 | CASSRRDRTMNTEAFF | TGCGCCAGCAGCCGGAGAGATAGGACAATGAACACTGAAGCTTTCTTT
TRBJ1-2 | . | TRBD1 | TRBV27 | CASSFPGQAGGYTF | TGTGCCAGCAGTTTCCCTGGACAGGCGGGGGGCTACACCTTC
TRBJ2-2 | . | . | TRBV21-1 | CASSKTGGLETTGELFF | TGTGCCAGCAGCAAGACAGGAGGACTAGAGACCACCGGGGAGCTGTTTTTT
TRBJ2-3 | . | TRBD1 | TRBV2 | CASRSDREEDTQYF | TGTGCCAGCAGGTCGGACAGGGAGGAGGATACGCAGTATTTT
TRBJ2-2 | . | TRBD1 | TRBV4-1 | CASRSPGQGAGELFF | TGCGCCAGCAGGTCGCCGGGACAGGGAGCCGGGGAGCTGTTTTTT
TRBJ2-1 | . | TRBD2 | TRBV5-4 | CASSPGGLAGNNEQFF | TGTGCCAGCAGCCCAGGGGGACTAGCGGGGAACAATGAGCAGTTCTTC
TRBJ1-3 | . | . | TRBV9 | CASSPSGVSSGNTIYF | TGTGCCAGCAGCCCCTCAGGGGTAAGCTCTGGAAACACCATATATTTT
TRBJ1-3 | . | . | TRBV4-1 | CASRLSSGNTIYF | TGCGCCAGCAGACTCTCCTCTGGAAACACCATATATTTT
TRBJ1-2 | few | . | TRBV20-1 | CSAPYYGYTF | TGCAGTGCTCCCTACTATGGCTACACCTTC
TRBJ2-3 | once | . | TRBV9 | CASSVEGTSTDTQYF | TGTGCCAGCAGCGTCGAGGGAACTAGCACAGATACGCAGTATTTT
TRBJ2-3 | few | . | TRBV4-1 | CASSLGTGNTQYF | TGCGCCAGCAGCCTGGGCACTGGCAATACGCAGTATTTT
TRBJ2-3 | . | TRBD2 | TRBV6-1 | CASSSFSGGANTQYF | TGTGCCAGCAGTTCCTTCAGCGGGGGGGCCAATACGCAGTATTTT
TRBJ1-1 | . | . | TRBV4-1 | CASSGGVTPEAFF | TGCGCCAGCAGCGGGGGGGTAACGCCTGAAGCTTTCTTT
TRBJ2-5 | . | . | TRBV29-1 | CSVESGLRARETQYF | TGCAGCGTTGAAAGCGGCCTCAGAGCCAGAGAGACCCAGTACTTC
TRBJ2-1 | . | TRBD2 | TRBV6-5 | CASSYAAGLARGEQFF | TGTGCCAGCAGTTACGCAGCCGGACTAGCCCGGGGTGAGCAGTTCTTC
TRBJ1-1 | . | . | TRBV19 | CASKVASAGAMNTEAFF | TGTGCCAGTAAGGTAGCATCGGCGGGAGCGATGAACACTGAAGCTTTCTTT
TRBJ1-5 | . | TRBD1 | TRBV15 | CATSRGRDSQDQPQHF | TGTGCCACCAGCAGGGGAAGGGACAGTCAAGATCAGCCCCAGCATTTT
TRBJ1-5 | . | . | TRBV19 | CASSFELGGANQPQHF | TGTGCCAGTAGTTTCGAGTTGGGGGGGGCTAATCAGCCCCAGCATTTT
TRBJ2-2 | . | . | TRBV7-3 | CASSTRTSNTGELFF | TGTGCCAGCAGCACAAGGACATCGAACACCGGGGAGCTGTTTTTT
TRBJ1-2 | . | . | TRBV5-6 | CASGIGGNYGYTF | TGTGCCAGCGGTATCGGGGGTAACTATGGCTACACCTTC
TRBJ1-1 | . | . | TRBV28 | CASMVSNTEAFF | TGTGCCAGCATGGTCAGTAACACTGAAGCTTTCTTT
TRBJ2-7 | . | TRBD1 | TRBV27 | CASSLTGNRQQYF | TGTGCCAGCAGTCTGACAGGGAACAGGCAGCAGTACTTC
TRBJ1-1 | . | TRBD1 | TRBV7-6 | CASSSSPGTGVNTEAFF | TGTGCCAGCAGCTCCTCCCCCGGGACAGGGGTGAACACTGAAGCTTTCTTT
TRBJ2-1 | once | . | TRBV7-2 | CASSAPSAVQFF | TGTGCCAGCAGCGCACCTAGCGCGGTGCAGTTCTTC
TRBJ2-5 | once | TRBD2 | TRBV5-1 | CASSLERGARETQYF | TGCGCCAGCAGCTTGGAGCGGGGGGCACGGGAGACCCAGTACTTC
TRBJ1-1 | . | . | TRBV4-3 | CASSQDSAEAFF | TGCGCCAGCAGCCAGGACAGCGCTGAAGCTTTCTTT
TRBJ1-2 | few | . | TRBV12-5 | CASGLVTVNYGYTF | TGTGCTAGTGGTTTGGTAACGGTTAACTATGGCTACACCTTC